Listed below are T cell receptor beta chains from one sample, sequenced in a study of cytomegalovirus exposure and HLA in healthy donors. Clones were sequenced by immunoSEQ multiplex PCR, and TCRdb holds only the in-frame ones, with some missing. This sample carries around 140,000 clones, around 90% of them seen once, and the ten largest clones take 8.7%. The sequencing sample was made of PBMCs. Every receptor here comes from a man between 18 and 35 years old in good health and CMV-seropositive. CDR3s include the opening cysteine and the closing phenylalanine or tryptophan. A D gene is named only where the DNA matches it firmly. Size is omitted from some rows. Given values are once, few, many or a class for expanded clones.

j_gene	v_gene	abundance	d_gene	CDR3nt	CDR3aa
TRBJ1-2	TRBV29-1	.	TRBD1	TGCAGCGTTGAAGGTACCCTGACAGGGAAAGGCTACACCTTC	CSVEGTLTGKGYTF
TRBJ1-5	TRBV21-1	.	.	TGTGCCAGCACCCAAGCGTGGGCGGGAAATCAGCCCCAGCATTTT	CASTQAWAGNQPQHF
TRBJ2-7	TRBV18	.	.	TGTGCCAGCTCCCCCAACCGAGGAAACCACGAGCAGTACTTC	CASSPNRGNHEQYF
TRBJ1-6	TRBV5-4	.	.	TGTGCCAGCAGAATGACAAGGCTCAATTCACCCCTCCACTTT	CASRMTRLNSPLHF
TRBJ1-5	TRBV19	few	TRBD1	TGTGCCAGTAGTATTTATCGGGACAGCCAGAATCAGCCCCAGCATTTT	CASSIYRDSQNQPQHF
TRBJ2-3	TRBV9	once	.	TGTGCCAGCAGCGTAGAAGTGAGGGAGGTGAAAGATACGCAGTATTTT	CASSVEVREVKDTQYF
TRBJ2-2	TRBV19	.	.	TGTGCCAGTAGTATTGGACTTACCACCGGGGAGCTGTTTTTT	CASSIGLTTGELFF
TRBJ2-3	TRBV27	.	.	TGTGCCAGCAGTTTGGGGGGTTGGGATACGCAGTATTTT	CASSLGGWDTQYF
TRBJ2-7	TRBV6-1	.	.	TGTGCCAGCAGTGAGGAGGACTCCCCCTCCTACGAGCAGTACTTC	CASSEEDSPSYEQYF
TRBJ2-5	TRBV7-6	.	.	TGTGCCAGCAACCTTGGAGGCGGGGGCGATGAGACCCAGTACTTC	CASNLGGGGDETQYF
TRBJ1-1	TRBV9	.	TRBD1	TGTGCCAGCAGCGAGGGGGCAGGAATTATGAACACTGAAGCTTTCTTT	CASSEGAGIMNTEAFF
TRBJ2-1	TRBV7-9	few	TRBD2	TGTGCCAGCAGCTTAGACGGCGGGAGGGCAGGGGAGCAGTTCTTC	CASSLDGGRAGEQFF
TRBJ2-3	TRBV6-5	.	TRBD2	TGTGCCAGCAGTTACTCCGCGGGGGGGCCGCCAGATACGCAGTATTTT	CASSYSAGGPPDTQYF
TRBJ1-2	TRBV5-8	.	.	TGTGCCAGCAGTCGTAGGGAGATTAACTATGGCTACACCTTC	CASSRREINYGYTF
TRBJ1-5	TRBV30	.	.	TGTGCCTGGAGTGTACCAGGGTTCAATCAGCCCCAGCATTTT	CAWSVPGFNQPQHF
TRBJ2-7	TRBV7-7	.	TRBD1	TGTGCTAGCAGCTTCTTCTTTACGGGACAGGGGCCTGAAGGCGTCTACGAGCAGTACTTC	CASSFFFTGQGPEGVYEQYF
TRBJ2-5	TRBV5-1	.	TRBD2	TGCGCCAGCAGAACTGTAGCGGGGGCCCAGACCCAGTACTTC	CASRTVAGAQTQYF
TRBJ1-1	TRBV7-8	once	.	TGTGCCAGCAGCTCGGGGTTGGGGACTGAAGCTTTCTTT	CASSSGLGTEAFF
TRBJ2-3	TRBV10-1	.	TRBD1	TGCGCCAGCAGATACGAGAAGGACAGGGGGCCGGATACGCAGTATTTT	CASRYEKDRGPDTQYF
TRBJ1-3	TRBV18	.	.	TGTGCCAGCTCACCAGGGGGCGTCTCTGGAAACACCATATATTTT	CASSPGGVSGNTIYF
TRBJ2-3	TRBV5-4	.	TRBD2	TGTGCCACCCAGTTAACTAGCGGGGCATGGGATACGCAGTATTTT	CATQLTSGAWDTQYF
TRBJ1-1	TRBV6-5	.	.	TGTGCCAGCAGTCCTGGACAGTTGAACACTGAAGCTTTCTTT	CASSPGQLNTEAFF
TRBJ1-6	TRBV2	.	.	TGTGCCAGCCAGGGGAGGGCGACTAATTCACCCCTCCACTTT	CASQGRATNSPLHF
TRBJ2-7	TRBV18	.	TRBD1	TGTGCCAGCTCCCTCGGGGGGACAGGGGCCTACGAGCAGTACTTC	CASSLGGTGAYEQYF
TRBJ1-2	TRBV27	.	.	TGTGCCAGCAGTTCGTCGGGTGCTGGCTACACCTTC	CASSSSGAGYTF
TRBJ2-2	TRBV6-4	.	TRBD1	TGTGCCAGCAGTGAACAGGGGACCACCGGGGAGCTGTTTTTT	CASSEQGTTGELFF
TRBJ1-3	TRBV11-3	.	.	TGTGCCAGCAGCTCGAGGGAATCCGGAAACACCATATATTTT	CASSSRESGNTIYF